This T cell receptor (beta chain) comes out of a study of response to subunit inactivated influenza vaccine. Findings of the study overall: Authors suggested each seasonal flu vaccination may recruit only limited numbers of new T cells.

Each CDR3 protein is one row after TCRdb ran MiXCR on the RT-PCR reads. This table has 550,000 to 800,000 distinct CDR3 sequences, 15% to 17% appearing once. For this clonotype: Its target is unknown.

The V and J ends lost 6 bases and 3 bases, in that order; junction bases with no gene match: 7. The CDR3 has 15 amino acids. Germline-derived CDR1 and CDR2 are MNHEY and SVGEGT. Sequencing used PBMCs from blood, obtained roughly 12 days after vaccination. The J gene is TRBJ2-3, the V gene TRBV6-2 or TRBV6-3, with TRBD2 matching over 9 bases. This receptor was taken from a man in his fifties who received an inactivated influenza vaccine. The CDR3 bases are TGTGCCAGCAGGGTAGCGGGAGTGGTTACAGATACGCAGTATTTT. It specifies CASRVAGVVTDTQYF.